This T cell receptor beta chain was obtained from a study of cytomegalovirus exposure and HLA in healthy donors. Germline CDR1 KGHSH, CDR2 LQKENI. The CDR3 is 14 residues long. The V and J ends lost 2 bases and 5 bases respectively, with 9 bases between them. The PCR used 60 Vbeta and 13 Jbeta primers. Measured with immunoSEQ multiplex PCR; TCRdb has only the in-frame clones, and not every one. In the table there are under 150,000 clones, 60% to 85% of which are singletons. This clone occurred a few times. Sequencing input: PBMCs. The TCR sequence derives from a man aged 35-49 years in good health and CMV-seropositive. The rearrangement links TRBV18 to TRBJ1-4; tentative D call: TRBD1 (6 bases). Here the CDR3 DNA reads TGTGCCAGCTCACCATTAGGACAGAATGAAAAACTGTTTTTT. Translation gives CASSPLGQNEKLFF. Full variable domain (remainder filled in from reference TRBV18 and TRBJ1-4): NAGVMQNPRHLVRRRGQEARLRCSPMKGHSHVYWYRQLPEEGLKFMVYLQKENIIDESGMPKERFSAEFPKEGPSILRIQQVVRGDSAAYFCASSPLGQNEKLFFGSGTQLSVL.